This TCR beta chain is from a study of blood T cell repertoires in COVID-19. Study context: The study drew acute and convalescent COVID-19 samples from the United States, Italy and Spain. T cells, B-cell-depleted T cells, or PBMCs supplied cDNA or gDNA.

Germline V gives CDR1 MNHNY, CDR2 SVGAGI (reference sequence). After removal of 5 bases from V and 0 bases from J, the junction contained 6 bases not matched to a gene. The CDR3 runs to 16 residues. How the authors handled the data: Nucleated cell number was recorded as an estimate derived from reference gene primer amplification. Sequenced by immunoSEQ multiplex PCR; TCRdb stores in-frame clones only, minus some. Clone size and the V and J calls come from that table; the DNA yielded D and trimming. The table has about 150,000 clones, roughly 88% seen once. The chain uses TRBV6-6 and TRBJ1-4; 7 nucleotides match TRBD1. The TCR comes from a woman in her forties or fifties in a cohort sampled during active or convalescent COVID-19. Sequenced sample: peripheral blood. The CDR3 DNA is TGTGCCAGCAGTCTCGGGACAGTCACAACTAATGAAAAACTGTTTTTT. Amino acids: CASSLGTVTTNEKLFF.